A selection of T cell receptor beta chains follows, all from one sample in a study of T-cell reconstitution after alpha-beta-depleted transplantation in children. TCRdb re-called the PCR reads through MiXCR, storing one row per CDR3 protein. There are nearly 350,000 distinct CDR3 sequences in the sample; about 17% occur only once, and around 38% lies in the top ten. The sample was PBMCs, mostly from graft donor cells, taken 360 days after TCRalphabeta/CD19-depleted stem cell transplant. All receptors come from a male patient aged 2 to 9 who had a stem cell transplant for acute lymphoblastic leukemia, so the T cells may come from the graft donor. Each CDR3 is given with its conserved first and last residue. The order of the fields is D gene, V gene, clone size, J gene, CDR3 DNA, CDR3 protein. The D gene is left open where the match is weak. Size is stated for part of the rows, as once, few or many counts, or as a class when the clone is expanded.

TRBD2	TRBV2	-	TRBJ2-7	TGTGCCAGCAGTTACGGGACTACTGACTACGAGCAGTACTTC	CASSYGTTDYEQYF
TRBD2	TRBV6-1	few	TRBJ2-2	TGTGCCAGCGTAATTTTTAGCGGGGCTAACACCGGGGAGCTGTTTTTT	CASVIFSGANTGELFF
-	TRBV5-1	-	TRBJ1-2	TGCGCCAGCAGCTTAGGGTCTGCGGACGGGGCCTCTAACTATGGCTACACCTTC	CASSLGSADGASNYGYTF
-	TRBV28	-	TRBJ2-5	TGTGCCAGCAGTTTCGCCAGGGGAGCCGAGGGAGAGACCCAGTACTTC	CASSFARGAEGETQYF
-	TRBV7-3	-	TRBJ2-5	TGTGCCAGCAGCCGAGGGGGGGGTATGGAGACCCAGTACTTC	CASSRGGGMETQYF
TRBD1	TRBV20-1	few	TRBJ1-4	TGCAGTGCGTCCGGGACAGGGGTCGGAAAACTGTTTTTT	CSASGTGVGKLFF
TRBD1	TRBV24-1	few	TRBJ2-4	TGTGCCCCTCAGCCAAGGACAGGGTCCGGCAACATTCAGTACTTC	CAPQPRTGSGNIQYF
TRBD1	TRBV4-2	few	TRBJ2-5	TGTGCCAGCAGCCGACTACAGGGGCAACAGGGAATATTGGAGACCCAGTACTTC	CASSRLQGQQGILETQYF
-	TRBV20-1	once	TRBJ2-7	TGCAGTGCTAGAGGAGCAGGCTACGAGCAGTACTTC	CSARGAGYEQYF
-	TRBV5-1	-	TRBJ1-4	TGCGCCAGCAGTATGAATGGGGGATCGACTAATGAAAAACTGTTTTTT	CASSMNGGSTNEKLFF
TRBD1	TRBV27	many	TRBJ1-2	TGTGCCAGCTCCGGGACAGGGGATGGCTACACCTTC	CASSGTGDGYTF